The 10 T cell receptor beta chains given below trace back to one sample, sequenced in a study of T cell changes during pregnancy in multiple sclerosis (dated 2019 in TCRdb). The library was made by the immunoSEQ multiplex PCR assay. TCRdb retrieved this table from immuneACCESS and kept in-frame rearrangements only. Not all clones are present; in checked studies, unresolved V genes account for under half, and no reason is known for the remainder. The sample table records more than 35,000 clones; approximately 90% of these occur just once. Jointly, the top ten make up 0.55% to 0.7% of the sample. Sequences were derived from CD4+ T cells from peripheral blood mononuclear cells, sampled before pregnancy. The origin of the receptors is a female donor with multiple sclerosis, enrolled in a pregnancy study.

The genes are TRBV9 and TRBJ2-2, with TRBD2 matching over 9 bases. The CDR3 contains 16 residues. The trim removed 0 bases at V and 2 bases at J, leaving 2 bases unmatched. Germline V CDR1 and CDR2: SGDLS, YYNGEE. The CDR3 DNA sequence: TGTGCCAGCAGCGTAGCCGGGACTAGCAACACCGGGGAGCTGTTTTTT. As protein: CASSVAGTSNTGELFF.

The chain carries TRBV4-1 and TRBJ2-6; the D is unclear. Trimming stripped 3 bases from V and 0 bases from J, with 12 bases between. From germline, CDR1 is MGHRA and CDR2 YSYEKL. This CDR3 comprises 17 residues. CDR3 nucleotide sequence: TGCGCCAGCAGCCAGACGACTGCGAGCTCTGGGGCCAACGTCCTGACTTTC. It is translated as CASSQTTASSGANVLTF.

The chain couples TRBV9 to TRBJ1-2; D call uncertain. Looked up from germline, CDR1 is SGDLS and CDR2 is YYNGEE. Trimming pared 1 base from V and 7 bases from J, leaving 11 bases between. The CDR3 totals 13 residues. The CDR3: CASSVRRDGGYTF. CDR3 nucleotide sequence: TGTGCCAGCAGCGTAAGGCGGGATGGTGGCTACACCTTC.

This clone has just one count. The chain recombines TRBV11-2 with TRBJ1-1; D might be TRBD1 (5 bases). This CDR3 is built from 12 residues. The germline CDR1 and CDR2 sequences are SGHAT and FQNNGV. Trimming took off 6 bases at V and 11 bases at J, with 16 bases between the two ends. CDR3 sequence: CASSFQGSGAFF. In DNA, the CDR3 is TGTGCCAGCAGTTTTCAGGGATCCGGTGCTTTCTTT.

In its sample, this clone was seen once. The V call is TRBV13, the J call TRBJ2-7, with 8 bases that match TRBD2. Per germline, CDR1 PRHDT and CDR2 FYEKMQ (reference sequence). V shed 5 bases and J 4 bases; nucleotides not matched to a gene: 4. The CDR3 is 13 residues long. The CDR3 sequence is CASSPGGEYEQYF. CDR3 in DNA: TGTGCCAGCAGCCCGGGGGGGGAGTACGAGCAGTACTTC.

This clone has a single count. V and J are TRBV9 and TRBJ2-3, with 8 bases aligning to TRBD2. J was trimmed by 3 bases and V by 2 bases; bases with no gene match: 5. The CDR3 length is 15 residues. Germline V gene lookup returns CDR1 SGDLS and CDR2 YYNGEE. For the CDR3, the DNA is TGTGCCAGCAGCGTCATAGCGGGGCAAACAGATACGCAGTATTTT. Translated, it gives CASSVIAGQTDTQYF.

The chain joins TRBV7-2 to TRBJ2-7; D not resolved. V gave up 2 bases and J gave up 2 bases, with 10 bases separating them. This CDR3 is 14 amino acids long. The germline CDR1 and CDR2 sequences are SGHTA and FQGNSA. CDR3 nucleotides: TGTGCCAGCAGCTTATCAGGATTACCCTACGAGCAGTACTTC. This encodes CASSLSGLPYEQYF.

V is TRBV6-6 and J is TRBJ1-3, with D maybe TRBD1 (5 bases). The CDR3 totals 15 residues. Trimming stripped 2 bases from V and 4 bases from J, with 12 bases between. Germline loops: CDR1 MNHNY, CDR2 SVGAGI (reference sequence). DNA for the CDR3: TGTGCCAGCAGTTACGACTGGGGCTCAGGAAACACCATATATTTT. This translates into CASSYDWGSGNTIYF.

This clone has just one count. The CDR3: CSGRRREGTEAFF. The CDR3 DNA follows: TGCAGCGGGAGGAGAAGGGAGGGCACTGAAGCTTTCTTT. The gene calls are TRBV29-1 and TRBJ1-1; D is uncertain. Trimming took off 7 bases at V and 4 bases at J, with 16 bases between the two ends. The CDR3 runs 13 residues. The germline CDR1 and CDR2 sequences are SQVTM and ANQGSEA.

This clone was counted between two and nine times. The J gene is TRBJ1-5, the V gene TRBV10-1, with TRBD1 matching 7 bases. Germline CDR1 reads WNHNN; CDR2 reads SYGVQD (reference sequence). J gave up 6 bases and V 6 bases, and 5 bases lay outside the gene matches. This CDR3 is 13 amino acids long. CDR3 in DNA: TGCGCCAGCAGCCGGGACAGCGGTCAGCCCCAGCATTTT. Translated, it gives CASSRDSGQPQHF.